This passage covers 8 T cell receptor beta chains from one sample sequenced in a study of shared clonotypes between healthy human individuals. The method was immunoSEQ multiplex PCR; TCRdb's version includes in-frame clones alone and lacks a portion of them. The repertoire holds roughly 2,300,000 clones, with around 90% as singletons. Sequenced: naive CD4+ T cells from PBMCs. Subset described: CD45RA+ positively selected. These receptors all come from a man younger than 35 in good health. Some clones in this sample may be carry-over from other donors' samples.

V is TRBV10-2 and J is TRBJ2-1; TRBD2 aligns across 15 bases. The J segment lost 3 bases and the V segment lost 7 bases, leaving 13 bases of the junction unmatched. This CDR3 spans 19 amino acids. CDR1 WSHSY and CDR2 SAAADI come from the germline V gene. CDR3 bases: TGCGCCAGCAAACCTGGACTAGCGGGAGGGCCTATTCTCTACAATGAGCAGTTCTTC. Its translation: CASKPGLAGGPILYNEQFF.

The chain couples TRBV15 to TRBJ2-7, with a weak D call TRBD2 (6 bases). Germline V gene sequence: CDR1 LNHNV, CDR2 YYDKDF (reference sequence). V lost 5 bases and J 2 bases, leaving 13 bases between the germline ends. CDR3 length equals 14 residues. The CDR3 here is CATSYRDSTYEQYF. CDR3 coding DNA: TGTGCCACCAGCTACCGGGACTCTACCTACGAGCAGTACTTC.

CDR3 nucleotide sequence: TGCGCCAGCAGCCCAATTGGGGTGCAGGACCCAGTCCGCGAAAAACTGTTTTTT. Amino acid sequence: CASSPIGVQDPVREKLFF. This rearrangement joins TRBV4-1 to TRBJ1-4, with D uncertain. Trimming removed 4 bases at V and 8 bases at J, with 26 bases between. This CDR3 is built from 18 residues. Germline V gene lookup returns CDR1 MGHRA and CDR2 YSYEKL.

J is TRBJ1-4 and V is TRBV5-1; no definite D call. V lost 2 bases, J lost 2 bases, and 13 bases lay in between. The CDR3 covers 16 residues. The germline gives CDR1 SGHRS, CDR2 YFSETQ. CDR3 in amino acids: CASSLSTPPTNEKLFF. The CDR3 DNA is TGCGCCAGCAGCTTATCCACTCCGCCGACTAATGAAAAACTGTTTTTT.

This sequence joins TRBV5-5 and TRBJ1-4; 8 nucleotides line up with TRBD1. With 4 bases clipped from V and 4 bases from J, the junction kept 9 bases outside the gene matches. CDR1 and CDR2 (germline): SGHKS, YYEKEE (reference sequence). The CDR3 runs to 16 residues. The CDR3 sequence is CASSRQGALGNEKLFF. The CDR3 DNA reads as TGTGCCAGCAGCCGTCAGGGGGCTCTGGGTAATGAAAAACTGTTTTTT.

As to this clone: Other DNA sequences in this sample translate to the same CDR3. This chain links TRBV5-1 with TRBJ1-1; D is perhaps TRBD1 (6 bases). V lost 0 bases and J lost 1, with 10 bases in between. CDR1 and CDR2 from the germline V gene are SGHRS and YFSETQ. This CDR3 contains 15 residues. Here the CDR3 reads CASSLVGRGNTEAFF. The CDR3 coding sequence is TGCGCCAGCAGCTTGGTAGGCAGGGGGAACACTGAAGCTTTCTTT.

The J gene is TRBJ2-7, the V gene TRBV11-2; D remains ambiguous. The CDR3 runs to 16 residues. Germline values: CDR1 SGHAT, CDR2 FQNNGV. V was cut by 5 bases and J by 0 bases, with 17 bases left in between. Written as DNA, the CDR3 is TGTGCCAGCAGCCCCCCTGGCACCTGGAGCTCCTACGAGCAGTACTTC. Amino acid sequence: CASSPPGTWSSYEQYF.

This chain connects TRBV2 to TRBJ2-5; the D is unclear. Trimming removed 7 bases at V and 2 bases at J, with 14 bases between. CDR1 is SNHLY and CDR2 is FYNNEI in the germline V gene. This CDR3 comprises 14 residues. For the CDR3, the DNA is TGTGCCAGCACCCCAGTGAGGAGTCAAGAGACCCAGTACTTC. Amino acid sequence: CASTPVRSQETQYF.